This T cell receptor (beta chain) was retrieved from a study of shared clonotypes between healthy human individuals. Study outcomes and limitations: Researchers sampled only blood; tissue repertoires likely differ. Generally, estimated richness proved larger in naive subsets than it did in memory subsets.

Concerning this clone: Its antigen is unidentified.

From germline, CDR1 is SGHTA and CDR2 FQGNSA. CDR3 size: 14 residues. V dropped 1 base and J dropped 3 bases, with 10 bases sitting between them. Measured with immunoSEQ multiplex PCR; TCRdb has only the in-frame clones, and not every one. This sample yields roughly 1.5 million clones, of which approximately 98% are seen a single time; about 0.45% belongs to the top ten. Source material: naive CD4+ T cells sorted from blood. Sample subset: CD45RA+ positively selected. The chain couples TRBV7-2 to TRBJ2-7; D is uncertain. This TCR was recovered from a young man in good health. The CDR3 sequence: CASSLERGRYEQYF. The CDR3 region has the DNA TGTGCCAGCAGCTTAGAGCGCGGTCGCTACGAGCAGTACTTC.